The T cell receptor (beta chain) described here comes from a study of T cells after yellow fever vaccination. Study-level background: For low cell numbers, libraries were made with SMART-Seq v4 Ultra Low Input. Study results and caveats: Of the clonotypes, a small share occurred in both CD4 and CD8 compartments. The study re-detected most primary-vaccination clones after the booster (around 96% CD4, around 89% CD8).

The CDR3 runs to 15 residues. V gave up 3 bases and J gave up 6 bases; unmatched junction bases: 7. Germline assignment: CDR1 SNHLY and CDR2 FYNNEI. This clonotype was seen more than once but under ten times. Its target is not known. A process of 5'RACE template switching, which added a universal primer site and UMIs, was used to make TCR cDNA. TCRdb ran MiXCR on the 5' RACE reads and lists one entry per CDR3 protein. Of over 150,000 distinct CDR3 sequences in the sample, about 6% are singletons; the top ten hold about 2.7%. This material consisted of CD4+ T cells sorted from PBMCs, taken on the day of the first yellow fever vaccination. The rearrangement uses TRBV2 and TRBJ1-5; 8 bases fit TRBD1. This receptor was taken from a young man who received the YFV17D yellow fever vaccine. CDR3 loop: CASSDDRGGFQPQHF. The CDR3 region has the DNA TGTGCCAGCAGTGACGACAGGGGTGGGTTTCAGCCCCAGCATTTT.